This TCR beta chain emerged from a study of identical twins. TCRdb re-called the 5' RACE reads through MiXCR, storing one row per CDR3 protein. Altogether 450,000 or so distinct CDR3 sequences are present, 24% being singletons, with the ten largest covering 2.9%. Per germline, CDR1 DFQATT and CDR2 SNEGSKA (reference sequence). The CDR3 totals 15 residues. The V end was cut by 4 bases, the J end by 2 bases, with 16 bases between. The sample was also reused in another study, on T cells expressing NK-cell markers.

J is TRBJ2-3 and V is TRBV20-1; maybe TRBD2 (7 bases). Sample: CD4+ T cells sorted from blood. The receptor was isolated from a woman between 18 and 30 years old in good health. CDR3 sequence reads: CSATLGGGLTDTQYF. The CDR3 nucleotides are TGCAGTGCTACCTTGGGGGGGGGCCTCACAGATACGCAGTATTTT.